This T cell receptor (beta chain) was observed in a study of CD8+CD57+ T cells in acquired aplastic anemia. Study at large: CD4+ and CD8+ cells, once sorted, gave DNA averaging approximately 3.4 ug.

Patients included in sequencing had previously demonstrated CD8+CD57+ cell expansion by flow cytometry. None of the patients had been given any therapy when their blood was sampled. General study points: Shared by patients and controls, just under 30 CD8+ CDR3s were abundant in patients.

This CDR3 spans 15 amino acids. The V and J ends lost 1 base and 5 bases, in that order; junction bases with no gene match: 4. Germline V lookup: CDR1 MGHDK, CDR2 SYGVNS. The template for TCR beta VDJ and CDR3 sequence profiling was genomic DNA. TCRdb called the reads again in MiXCR, with one record for every CDR3 protein. The sample lists 220,000 or so distinct CDR3 sequences, roughly two thirds occurring once. Notes on this clonotype: The antigen remains undetermined.

V and J are TRBV25-1 and TRBJ2-5; 10 positions match TRBD2. Sequenced input: sorted CD4+, CD8+, or CD8+CD57+ T cells (not recorded which) from PBMCs. The clonotype originates from a human donor with aplastic anemia. The CDR3 DNA is TGTGCCAGCAGTGAATGGCTAGCGGGAGAGGAGACCCAGTACTTC. Translation: CASSEWLAGEETQYF.